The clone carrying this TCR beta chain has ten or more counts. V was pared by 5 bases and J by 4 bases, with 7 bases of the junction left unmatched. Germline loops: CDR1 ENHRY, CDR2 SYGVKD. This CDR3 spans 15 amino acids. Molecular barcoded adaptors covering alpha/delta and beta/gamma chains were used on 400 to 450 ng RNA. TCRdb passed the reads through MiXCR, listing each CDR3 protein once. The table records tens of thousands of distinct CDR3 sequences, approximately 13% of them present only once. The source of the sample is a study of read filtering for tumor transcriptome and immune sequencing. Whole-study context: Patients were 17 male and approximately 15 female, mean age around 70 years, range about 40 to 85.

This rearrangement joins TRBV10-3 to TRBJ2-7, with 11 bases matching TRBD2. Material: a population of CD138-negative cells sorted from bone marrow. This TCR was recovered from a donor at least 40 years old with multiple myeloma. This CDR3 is CAISIQGLADYEQYF. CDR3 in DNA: TGTGCCATCAGTATACAGGGACTAGCGGATTACGAGCAGTACTTC.